Described below is a single T cell receptor (beta chain) sequence and its context. Its matching antigen is unknown. Sequencing of TCR beta was carried out in blood CD8+ and CD4+ T cells. Through negative isolation, CD4+ and CD8+ T cells were obtained, while TEMRA cells were enriched using FACS. This sample was taken from a study of CD8 T cells in Susac syndrome. General observations from the study: The study's TCR sequencing and HLA analysis drew on a certain number of individuals. That number was acknowledged as relatively small.

Reverse transcription of roughly 0.45 to 1 ug RNA used random hexamers. The amplification used immunoSEQ multiplex PCR on TCR beta CDR3; it spanned 54 Vbeta and 13 Jbeta. MiXCR was run by TCRdb on the immunoSEQ multiplex PCR reads, yielding one entry per CDR3 protein. Among around 150,000 distinct CDR3 sequences listed, around 95% were seen once. This CDR3 spans 15 amino acids. Germline CDR1 SGHTS, CDR2 YDEGEE. V was pared by 4 bases and J by 5 bases, with 18 bases between. Sequenced input: CD4+ T cells from PBMCs. This receptor was taken from a human donor in good health. The rearrangement joins TRBV5-8 to TRBJ1-1, with a tentative D call TRBD1 (5 bases). For the CDR3, the DNA is TGTGCCAGCAGCGGCCGGGACGGGCTGAGGACTGAAGCTTTCTTT. This gives the protein CASSGRDGLRTEAFF. The full variable domain, with the rest looked up from reference TRBV5-8 and TRBJ1-1, is EAGVTQSPTHLIKTRGQQATLRCSPISGHTSVYWYQQALGLGLQFLLWYDEGEERNRGNFPPRFSGRQFPNYSSELNVNALELEDSALYLCASSGRDGLRTEAFFGQGTRLTVV.